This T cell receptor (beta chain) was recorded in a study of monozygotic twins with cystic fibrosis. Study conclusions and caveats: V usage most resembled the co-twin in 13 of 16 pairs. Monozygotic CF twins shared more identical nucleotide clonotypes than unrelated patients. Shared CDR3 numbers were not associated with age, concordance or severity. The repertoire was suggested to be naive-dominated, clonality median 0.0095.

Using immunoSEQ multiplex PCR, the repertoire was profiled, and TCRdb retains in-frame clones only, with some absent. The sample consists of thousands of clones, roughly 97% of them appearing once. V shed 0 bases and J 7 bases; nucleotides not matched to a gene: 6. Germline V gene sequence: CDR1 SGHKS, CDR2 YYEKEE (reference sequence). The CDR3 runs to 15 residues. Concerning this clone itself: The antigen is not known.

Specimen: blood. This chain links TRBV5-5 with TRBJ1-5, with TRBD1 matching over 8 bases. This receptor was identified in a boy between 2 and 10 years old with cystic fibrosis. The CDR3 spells CASSLAGTGGQPQHF. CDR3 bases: TGTGCCAGCAGCTTGGCGGGCACAGGGGGACAGCCCCAGCATTTT.